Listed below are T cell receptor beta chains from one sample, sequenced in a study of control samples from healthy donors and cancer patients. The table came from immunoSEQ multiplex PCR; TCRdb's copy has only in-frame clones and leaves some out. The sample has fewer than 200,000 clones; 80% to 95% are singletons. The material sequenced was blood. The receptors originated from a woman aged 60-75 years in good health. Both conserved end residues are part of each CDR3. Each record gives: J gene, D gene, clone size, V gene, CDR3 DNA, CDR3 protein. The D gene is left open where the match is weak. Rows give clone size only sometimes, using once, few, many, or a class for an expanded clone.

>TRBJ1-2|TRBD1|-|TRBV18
TGTGCCAGCTCAAGACAGGGGGCTGAAGATGGCTACACCTTC
CASSRQGAEDGYTF
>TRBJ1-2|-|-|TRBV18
TGTGCCAGCTCAGTGAACAGGGATGGCTACACCTTC
CASSVNRDGYTF
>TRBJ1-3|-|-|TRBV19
TGTGCCAGTAGAGGAGGAGGCTCTGGAAACACCATATATTTT
CASRGGGSGNTIYF
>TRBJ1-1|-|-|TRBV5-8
TGTGCCAGCAGCTTGATATCGGGTACTGAAGCTTTCTTT
CASSLISGTEAFF
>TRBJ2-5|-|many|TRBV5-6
TGTGCCAGCAGCGCCGGGTGGGGGAACGGGTTCCAAGAGACCCAGTACTTC
CASSAGWGNGFQETQYF
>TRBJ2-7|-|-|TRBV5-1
TGCGCCAGCAGCTCACAGGGTTCGGGGGAGCAGTACTTC
CASSSQGSGEQYF
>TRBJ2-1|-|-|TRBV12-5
TGTGCTAGTGGAGACCGGCGGAGCTCCTACAATGAGCAGTTCTTC
CASGDRRSSYNEQFF
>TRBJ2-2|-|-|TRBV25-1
TGTGCCAGCAGGATAGGTTTGGGGGTCACCGGGGAGCTGTTTTTT
CASRIGLGVTGELFF
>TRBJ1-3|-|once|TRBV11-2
TGTGCCAGCAGCTTAGATCCCGGGGTTGGAAACACCATATATTTT
CASSLDPGVGNTIYF
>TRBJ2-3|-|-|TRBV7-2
TGTGCCAGCAGCTTAGCGCGTTCAGATACGCAGTATTTT
CASSLARSDTQYF
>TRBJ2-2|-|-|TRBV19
TGTGCCAGTAGCGTTACACAGAACACCGGGGAGCTGTTTTTT
CASSVTQNTGELFF
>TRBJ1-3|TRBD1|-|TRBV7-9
TGTGCCAGCAGCCCTAGGGACAGATACTCTGGAAACACCATATATTTT
CASSPRDRYSGNTIYF
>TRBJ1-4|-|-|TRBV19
TGTGCCAGTACTTACACAGGACCTGCAACTAATGAAAAACTGTTTTTT
CASTYTGPATNEKLFF
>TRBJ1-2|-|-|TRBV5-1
TGCGCCAGCAGCTTGGCTCAGGGAAGGCTGGTAGGCTACACCTTC
CASSLAQGRLVGYTF
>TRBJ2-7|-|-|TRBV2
TGTGCCAGCAGTGCATCACGGGTCTCCTACGAGCAGTACTTC
CASSASRVSYEQYF
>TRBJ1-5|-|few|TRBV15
TGTGCCACCAGCAGAGATCGGGGTAGCAATCAGCCCCAGCATTTT
CATSRDRGSNQPQHF
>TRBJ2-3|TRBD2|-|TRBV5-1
TGCGCCAGCAGCCGAGACGGGACTAGCCGCACAGATACGCAGTATTTT
CASSRDGTSRTDTQYF
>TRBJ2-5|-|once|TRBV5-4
TGTGCCAGCAGCCCCTCACAGGGAGTTAAAGAGACCCAGTACTTC
CASSPSQGVKETQYF
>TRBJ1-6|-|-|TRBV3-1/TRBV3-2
TGTGCCAGCAGCCCCAAACCGGGGGGGAATTCACCCCTCCACTTT
CASSPKPGGNSPLHF
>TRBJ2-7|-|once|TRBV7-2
TGTGCCAGCAGCTTACAGCTTCGCGAGCAGTACTTC
CASSLQLREQYF
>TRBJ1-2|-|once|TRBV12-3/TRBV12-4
TGTGCCAGCAATCCCGGTTTCGAACGCTACACCTTC
CASNPGFERYTF
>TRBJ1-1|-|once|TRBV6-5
TGTGCCAGCAGTTTTACAGGGAACACTGAAGCTTTCTTT
CASSFTGNTEAFF
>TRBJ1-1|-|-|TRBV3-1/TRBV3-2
TGTGCCAGCAGCCAAGGTCTAGAAGCTTTCTTT
CASSQGLEAFF
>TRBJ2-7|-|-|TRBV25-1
TGTGCCAGCAGTGACAGCTACGAGCAGTACTTC
CASSDSYEQYF
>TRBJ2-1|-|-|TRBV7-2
TGTGCCAGCAGTTCTAGGGGGGGCGATGAGCAGTTCTTC
CASSSRGGDEQFF